This TCR beta chain was obtained from a study of shared clonotypes between healthy human individuals. Study-wide findings and caveats: Clonotype sharing among donors was thought likely to change with sequencing depth.

In this sample, this clone turned up many times. The antigen remains unidentified. The protocol was immunoSEQ multiplex PCR, while the TCRdb copy is restricted to in-frame clones and leaves out a portion. Of more than 150,000 clones in the sample, over 50% were seen once. The sequencing sample was made of memory CD4+ T cells sorted from blood. Noted subset: CD45RA-negative fraction. This TCR derives from a man between 25 and 39 years old in good health.

The CDR3 nucleotides read TGTGCCAGCCGCGGGACATATGATCAGCCCCAGCATTTT. Translating gives CASRGTYDQPQHF. The genes are TRBV28 and TRBJ1-5; TRBD1 is a possible D gene (6 bases). V lost 8 bases to trimming and J lost 5 bases, with 13 bases between them. This CDR3 has 13 amino acids. CDR1 and CDR2 (germline): MDHEN, SYDVKM. The entire variable domain, with the rest obtained from reference TRBV28 and TRBJ1-5, is as follows: DVKVTQSSRYLVKRTGEKVFLECVQDMDHENMFWYRQDPGLGLRLIYFSYDVKMKEKGDIPEGYSVSREKKERFSLILESASTNQTSMYLCASRGTYDQPQHFGDGTRLSIL.